This T cell receptor (beta chain) was identified in a study of STAT5B mutations in CD4+ large granular lymphocyte leukemia. This CDR3 is 13 amino acids long. Germline V gene data show CDR1 as GTSNPN and CDR2 as SVGIG (reference sequence). In the case of this clone: Its cognate antigen is unknown. The junction does not match germline at one end; this may be a read error.

Whole-study findings and limits: The CD4+ versus CD8+ T-LGLL clonality difference may reflect limited sample size.

TCRdb's table, derived via immunoSEQ multiplex PCR, lists solely in-frame clones and lacks some. The data show tens of thousands of clones, with about 86% seen just once and 0.3% to 0.45% held by the top ten. The rearrangement uses TRBV30 and TRBJ2-1, with TRBD2 identical over 12 bases. The receptor's source is a human donor in good health. Sequencing used CD4+ T cells from blood buffy coats. CDR3 protein: CAWTSTSGGPRIF. The CDR3, as DNA: TGTGCCTGGACTTCGACTAGCGGGGGCCCTCGAATCTTC.